This entry lists 27 T cell receptor beta chains sequenced from one sample in a study of OX40 agonist ivuxolimab in advanced cancers. The method was immunoSEQ multiplex PCR; TCRdb's version includes in-frame clones alone and lacks a portion of them. The sample has approximately 10,000 clones, roughly 86% seen once. Sequenced material: CD4+ or CD8+ T cells sorted from blood, taken in a trial of the OX40 agonist ivuxolimab. The source of these receptors is an adult with an advanced solid tumor such as melanoma, head and neck, liver or kidney cancer.

Only one count was recorded for this clone. This chain joins TRBV6-5 and TRBJ2-1; 13 positions match TRBD2. Germline trimming cut 6 bases from V and 7 bases from J; bases unmatched to any gene: 6. This CDR3 has 15 residues. In germline, CDR1 is MNHEY, CDR2 SVGAGI. In nucleotides, the CDR3 is TGTGCCAGCAGCCCGACTAGCGGGAGGTATAATGAGCAGTTCTTC. It yields the protein CASSPTSGRYNEQFF.

The chain links TRBV15 to TRBJ1-1; D may be TRBD1 (6 bases). Germline loops: CDR1 LNHNV, CDR2 YYDKDF (reference sequence). V was pared by 9 bases and J by 0 bases, with 17 bases between. The CDR3 spans 15 residues. In nucleotides, the CDR3 is TGTGCCACGGGGGGGGCAGACACCGTGAACACTGAAGCTTTCTTT. Its protein product is CATGGADTVNTEAFF.

The rearrangement joins TRBV2 to TRBJ2-7; TRBD1 might be the D (6 bases). The CDR3 has 15 amino acids. The V gene's germline CDR1 is SNHLY and CDR2 FYNNEI. V lost 0 bases to trimming and J lost 3 bases, with 12 bases between them. The CDR3 DNA sequence: TGTGCCAGCAGTGAAGCGCTGGGACAACACTACGAGCAGTACTTC. It yields the protein CASSEALGQHYEQYF.

This chain connects TRBV9 to TRBJ2-7, with D possibly matching TRBD2 (6 bases). Germline CDR1 is SGDLS and CDR2 is YYNGEE. Between the trimmed V and J ends, which lost 0 bases and 1 base, there was a span of 11 bases. The CDR3 has 15 residues. CDR3 amino acids: CASSVVPSESYEQYF. The CDR3 DNA reads TGTGCCAGCAGCGTAGTTCCTAGCGAGTCCTACGAGCAGTACTTC.

The V gene is TRBV15, the J gene TRBJ2-3; 9 bases fit TRBD2. The CDR3 extends over 15 amino acids. The V segment lost 1 base and the J segment 4 bases; nucleotides outside the gene matches: 3. Germline-derived CDR1 and CDR2 are LNHNV and YYDKDF (reference sequence). The CDR3 nucleotides read TGTGCCACCAGCAGAGTTAGCGGGAGCCCAGATACGCAGTATTTT. Translation gives CATSRVSGSPDTQYF.

This clone was seen once. The chain employs TRBV7-3 and TRBJ2-1; no reliable D call. CDR1 and CDR2 from the germline V gene are SGHTA and FQGTGA. The CDR3 runs 12 residues. V gave up 2 bases and J gave up 5 bases, with 4 bases separating them. The CDR3 loop is CASSLQDNEQFF. CDR3 coding DNA: TGTGCCAGCAGCTTACAGGACAATGAGCAGTTCTTC.

This rearrangement joins TRBV9 to TRBJ2-1; D remains unclear. The CDR3 has 16 residues. Trimming took off 0 bases at V and 0 bases at J, with 10 bases between the two ends. The germline V gene encodes CDR1 SGDLS and CDR2 YYNGEE. The CDR3 protein is CASSVEYRSSYNEQFF. CDR3 nucleotides: TGTGCCAGCAGCGTAGAGTATCGGAGCTCCTACAATGAGCAGTTCTTC.

The V call is TRBV9, the J call TRBJ2-7; weak D call: TRBD1 (6 bases). CDR1 is SGDLS and CDR2 is YYNGEE in the germline V gene. This CDR3 spans 13 amino acids. V lost 3 bases, J lost 4 bases, and 11 bases lay in between. CDR3 DNA: TGTGCCAGCAGCGCAGGGGCTGTTTACGAGCAGTACTTC. Its protein product is CASSAGAVYEQYF.

This chain joins TRBV11-1 and TRBJ1-2; the D is unclear. V gave up 4 bases and J gave up 4 bases, with 13 bases separating them. From germline, CDR1 is SGHAT and CDR2 FQDESV (reference sequence). The CDR3 sequence is 14 residues long. CDR3 sequence: CASSSSSAAYGYTF. The DNA of the CDR3 is TGTGCCAGCAGCTCCTCATCGGCCGCCTATGGCTACACCTTC. Variable domain in full (rest from reference TRBV11-1 and TRBJ1-2): EAEVAQSPRYKITEKSQAVAFWCDPISGHATLYWYRQILGQGPELLVQFQDESVVDDSQLPKDRFSAERLKGVDSTLKIQPAELGDSAMYLCASSSSSAAYGYTFGSGTRLTVV.

The rearrangement uses TRBV5-1 and TRBJ2-7, with no clear D. The CDR3 is 12 amino acids. In germline, CDR1 is SGHRS, CDR2 YFSETQ. V lost 4 bases and J 0 bases, leaving 5 bases between the germline ends. The CDR3 nucleotides are TGCGCCAGCAGCACGGACTCCTACGAGCAGTACTTC. It is translated as CASSTDSYEQYF.

The CDR3 region has the DNA TGTGCCAGCAGCAAGGGACAGGGTCGGCAAGCTTTCTTT. It is translated as CASSKGQGRQAFF. The V gene is TRBV27, the J gene TRBJ1-1, with 9 positions matching TRBD1. V gave up 6 bases and J gave up 9 bases; unmatched junction bases: 8. The CDR3 covers 13 residues. CDR1 is MNHEY, CDR2 SMNVEV, per germline (reference sequence).

This chain joins TRBV15 and TRBJ2-3; 9 bases are shared with TRBD1. CDR1 and CDR2 (germline): LNHNV, YYDKDF (reference sequence). This CDR3 has 15 amino acids. Unmatched junction bases numbered 3, after V lost 5 bases and J lost 0 bases. The CDR3 is CATSLGQGSTDTQYF. CDR3 bases: TGTGCCACCAGCTTGGGACAGGGCAGCACAGATACGCAGTATTTT.

The V call is TRBV6-5, the J call TRBJ1-3, with D perhaps matching TRBD1 (6 bases). CDR1 is MNHEY and CDR2 is SVGAGI in the germline V gene. Deletions cut 6 bases from V and 9 bases from J, with 15 bases between. The CDR3 covers 13 residues. CDR3 protein: CASRAGARGTIYF. In nucleotides, the CDR3 is TGTGCCAGCAGGGCGGGGGCCCGGGGCACCATATATTTT.

The chain joins TRBV9 to TRBJ2-3; 11 bases align to TRBD2. The J segment lost 3 bases and the V segment lost 1 base, leaving 4 bases of the junction unmatched. Germline CDR1 is SGDLS and CDR2 is YYNGEE. CDR3 length: 16 amino acids. DNA of the CDR3: TGTGCCAGCAGCGTAACTAGCGGGAGTATGACAGATACGCAGTATTTT. It translates to CASSVTSGSMTDTQYF.

The chain joins TRBV4-2 to TRBJ2-5; D possibly corresponds to TRBD2 (5 bases). Germline V gene lookup returns CDR1 LGHNA and CDR2 YNFKEQ. This CDR3 comprises 16 residues. Trimming left V 0 bases short and J 1 base short, with 12 bases between. The CDR3 region is CASSQERVLGQETQYF. CDR3 in DNA: TGTGCCAGCAGCCAAGAGAGGGTTTTGGGCCAAGAGACCCAGTACTTC.

The V call is TRBV7-8, the J call TRBJ2-4; TRBD2 agrees at 10 bases. This CDR3 region has 20 residues. Germline CDR1 reads SGHVS; CDR2 reads FQNEAQ. V lost 5 bases to trimming and J lost 3 bases; unmatched junction nucleotides: 19. CDR3 sequence reads: CASSLWPPLAGAGVKNIQYF. Here the CDR3 DNA reads TGTGCCAGCAGCCTATGGCCCCCTCTAGCGGGAGCGGGAGTCAAAAACATTCAGTACTTC.

This clone was counted once. The CDR3 loop reads CSVSVDSYEQYF. CDR3 bases: TGCAGCGTTAGCGTAGACTCCTACGAGCAGTACTTC. V gene TRBV29-1 combines with J gene TRBJ2-7; the D is unclear. The CDR3 is made up of 12 amino acids. Germline values: CDR1 SQVTM, CDR2 ANQGSEA. Trimming took 5 bases from V and 0 from J, leaving 8 bases between them.

This chain joins TRBV11-2 and TRBJ2-1; 7 nucleotides align to TRBD2. Per germline, CDR1 SGHAT and CDR2 FQNNGV. V gave up 2 bases and J gave up 5 bases; unmatched junction bases: 9. CDR3 length equals 16 residues. The CDR3 DNA reads as TGTGCCAGCAGCTTATTCGGGGAGGGGTGGGACAATGAGCAGTTCTTC. Amino acids: CASSLFGEGWDNEQFF.

V and J are TRBV7-9 and TRBJ2-3; D unclear. From germline, CDR1 is SEHNR and CDR2 FQNEAQ (reference sequence). Trimming shortened V by 6 bases and J by 0 bases, and 13 bases separated the two germline ends. The CDR3 is 15 amino acids. CDR3 sequence: CASRPRRMSTDTQYF. DNA of the CDR3: TGTGCCAGCAGGCCTAGGAGAATGAGCACAGATACGCAGTATTTT.

The chain employs TRBV7-8 and TRBJ2-1, with D perhaps matching TRBD2 (5 bases). The CDR3 has 17 amino acids. Trimming took off 5 bases at V and 0 bases at J, with 17 bases between the two ends. CDR1 is SGHVS and CDR2 is FQNEAQ in the germline V gene. This chain's CDR3 is CASSPTSGSSSYNEQFF. CDR3 nucleotides: TGTGCCAGCAGCCCGACGAGCGGTTCAAGCTCCTACAATGAGCAGTTCTTC.

DNA of the CDR3: TGTGCCAGCAGCGCCTCCGGGACAGGGGGAGAGACCCAGTACTTC. Translation gives CASSASGTGGETQYF. The V gene is TRBV9, the J gene TRBJ2-5; 11 nucleotides align to TRBD1. The CDR3 runs 15 residues. V was clipped by 3 bases and J by 4 bases; unmatched bases: 5. From germline, CDR1 is SGDLS and CDR2 YYNGEE.

This clone was found once. The chain uses TRBV4-1 and TRBJ2-1, with D possibly being TRBD1 (6 bases). This CDR3 contains 16 residues. The germline V gene has CDR1 MGHRA and CDR2 YSYEKL. V was cut by 0 bases and J by 5 bases, with 14 bases left in between. The CDR3, as DNA: TGCGCCAGCAGCCAAGATAACCAGGGGTGGCACAATGAGCAGTTCTTC. It is translated as CASSQDNQGWHNEQFF.

V usage is TRBV30 and J usage is TRBJ2-2, with D hard to call. The V end was cut by 3 bases, the J end by 4 bases, with 0 bases between. The CDR3 is 10 amino acids. The germline V gene has CDR1 GTSNPN and CDR2 SVGIG (reference sequence). This CDR3 reads CAWSTGELFF. The DNA for the CDR3 is TGTGCCTGGAGCACCGGGGAGCTGTTTTTT.

The V call is TRBV12-2, the J call TRBJ2-7; no check of the table's D call, TRBD1, against the DNA was made. TRBV12-2 represents a pseudogene. The CDR3 contains 16 residues. DNA for the CDR3: TGTGCAAGTCGCTTAGGCCGGGGCAGGGGAAGAGACGAGCAGTACTTC. Translating gives CASRLGRGRGRDEQYF.

The chain joins TRBV4-2 to TRBJ2-3; 7 positions agree with TRBD1. Per the germline V gene, CDR1 is LGHNA and CDR2 is YNFKEQ. Trimming at V came to 0 bases and at J to 2 bases, leaving 8 bases not matched to a gene. The CDR3 extends over 17 amino acids. CDR3 DNA: TGTGCCAGCAGCCAAGAAATCCCGGACAGGACCACAGATACGCAGTATTTT. Its protein product is CASSQEIPDRTTDTQYF.

This clone is a singleton in its sample. The genes are TRBV6-5 and TRBJ2-7; TRBD1 aligns across 7 bases. J lost 5 bases, V lost 0 bases, and 4 bases had no gene match. The germline CDR1 and CDR2 sequences are MNHEY and SVGAGI. This CDR3 comprises 14 residues. For the CDR3, the DNA is TGTGCCAGCAGTTACTCACAGGGGTCCCACGAGCAGTACTTC. Translating it yields CASSYSQGSHEQYF.

The chain is built from TRBV27 and TRBJ2-3; D might be TRBD2 (6 bases). V lost 5 bases to trimming and J lost 0 bases, with 18 bases between them. The CDR3 length is 17 residues. CDR1 is MNHEY, CDR2 SMNVEV, per germline (reference sequence). This CDR3 reads CASSLLAVGGSTDTQYF. Here the CDR3 DNA reads TGTGCCAGCAGTCTCTTGGCGGTGGGGGGTAGCACAGATACGCAGTATTTT.